This TCR beta chain was captured in a study of shared clonotypes between healthy human individuals. At the level of the study: Researchers drew samples from a couple of women and a few men aged 18 to 49.

The deep-level immunoSEQ assay was used. Using immunoSEQ multiplex PCR, the repertoire was profiled, and TCRdb retains in-frame clones only, with some absent. Of about 1.5 million clones listed, around 98% are singletons. Findings and caveats of the study: A limitation of the genetic and exposure-history diversity represented arose from few donors.

This clone was seen just once. Its antigen is unidentified. The CD4+ fraction was divided into a CD45RA+ naive subset and a CD45RA-negative memory subset. From germline, CDR1 is LGHNA and CDR2 YSLEER. The CDR3 consists of 16 residues. The V gene lost 3 bases and the J gene lost 2 bases, with 14 bases spanning the gap. The chain employs TRBV4-3 and TRBJ1-5; perhaps TRBD1 as D (5 bases). The sequencing sample was made of naive CD4+ T cells sorted from blood. Subset: CD45RA+ positively selected. The sequence derives from a young man in good health. Here the CDR3 reads CASSQNTDSGNQPQHF. In nucleotides, the CDR3 is TGCGCCAGCAGCCAGAACACAGACAGCGGCAATCAGCCCCAGCATTTT.